This T cell receptor beta chain appears in the sequencing data of a study of T cell responses to AZD1222 COVID-19 vaccine. Study at large: Analyses pooled second doses at about 4 or about 12 weeks.

TCRdb keeps only in-frame clones here, not all; method: immunoSEQ multiplex PCR. The sample lists around 97,000 clones, about 90% occurring once. Whole-study findings and limits: The study found Spike-specific TCR breadth and depth rose after two AZD1222 doses.

This clone showed up just once. No antigen is known for it. The CDR3 length is 13 residues. Germline CDR1 and CDR2: MDHEN and SYDVKM. Unmatched junction bases numbered 3, after V lost 6 bases and J lost 6 bases. The chain uses TRBV28 and TRBJ1-5, with 9 nucleotides matching TRBD1. The receptor's source is an adult in good health. The input for sequencing was peripheral blood, taken on day 0 of AZD1222 vaccination. The CDR3 DNA reads as TGTGCCAGCAGAGGACAGGGGAGTCAGCCCCAGCATTTT. Translating it yields CASRGQGSQPQHF.